These 29 T cell receptor beta chains were sequenced from one sample in a study of monozygotic twins with inflammatory bowel disease. From the 5' RACE reads, TCRdb lists one entry per CDR3 protein and no DNA. Its clone listing holds approximately 400,000 distinct CDR3 sequences. Sequencing input: blood. These receptors came from a human donor with ulcerative colitis or Crohn's disease, or a healthy co-twin of an affected twin (not recorded which).

CDR3 in amino acids: CASSQGRLAEAFF. The chain links TRBV14 to TRBJ1-1; TCRdb proposes TRBD1, but this gene call is untestable without DNA. The germline V gene has CDR1 SGHDN and CDR2 FVKESK. The CDR3 is 13 amino acids.

The chain combines TRBV4-1 with TRBJ2-7; lacking DNA, the TRBD1 call made by TCRdb goes unchecked. The germline CDR1 and CDR2 sequences are MGHRA and YSYEKL. The CDR3 is 14 residues long. The CDR3 region is CASSLRDVVDEQYF.

The V call is TRBV7-2, the J call TRBJ2-7; the D gene TCRdb calls, TRBD2, cannot be checked with no DNA. Per the germline V gene, CDR1 is SGHTA and CDR2 is FQGNSA. This CDR3 has 15 residues. This CDR3 is CASSPGLADTYEQYF.

The chain joins TRBV7-8 to TRBJ2-7; the TRBD1 assignment by TCRdb is unverifiable without DNA. Germline V gene data show CDR1 as SGHVS and CDR2 as FQNEAQ. The CDR3 is 13 residues long. CDR3 residues: CASSIGGIRWQYF. Using reference TRBV7-8 and TRBJ2-7 for the parts outside the CDR3, the full variable domain is GAGVSQSPRYKVAKRGQDVALRCDPISGHVSLFWYQQALGQGPEFLTYFQNEAQLDKSGLPSDRFFAERPEGSVSTLKIQRTQQEDSAVYLCASSIGGIRWQYFGPGTRLTVT.

The gene calls are TRBV7-3 and TRBJ2-7; TCRdb outputs TRBD1, but without DNA this stays unchecked. The germline gives CDR1 SGHTA, CDR2 FQGTGA. This CDR3 comprises 13 residues. CDR3 amino acids: CASSSTGGLQQYF.

Here the CDR3 reads CASSFSRGHQETQYF. The chain recombines TRBV5-1 with TRBJ2-5. This CDR3 comprises 15 residues. Germline CDR1 reads SGHRS; CDR2 reads YFSETQ. Combining the CDR3 with reference TRBV5-1 and TRBJ2-5 gives the whole variable domain KAGVTQTPRYLIKTRGQQVTLSCSPISGHRSVSWYQQTPGQGLQFLFEYFSETQRNKGNFPGRFSGRQFSNSRSEMNVSTLELGDSALYLCASSFSRGHQETQYFGPGTRLLVL.

This chain uses TRBV20-1 with TRBJ1-5; TCRdb indicates TRBD1, and absent DNA this call remains unverified. This CDR3 has 15 amino acids. Germline V lookup: CDR1 DFQATT, CDR2 SNEGSKA (reference sequence). CDR3 sequence: CSARDWAGLSQPQHF.

The V call is TRBV19, the J call TRBJ1-3. CDR3 size: 16 residues. The germline V gene encodes CDR1 LNHDA and CDR2 SQIVND (reference sequence). The CDR3 loop is CASSSEQRPSGNTIYF.

The V call is TRBV9, the J call TRBJ2-3. Germline lookup yields CDR1 SGDLS and CDR2 YYNGEE. The CDR3 consists of 14 residues. The CDR3 protein is CASSARLATDTQYF.

J is TRBJ2-7 and V is TRBV5-5; TCRdb picks TRBD1, but there is no DNA to check that call. The germline gives CDR1 SGHKS, CDR2 YYEKEE (reference sequence). The CDR3 is made up of 15 amino acids. Here the CDR3 reads CASSYLTGTAYEQYF. The whole variable domain, filled in from reference TRBV5-5 and TRBJ2-7, reads DAGVTQSPTHLIKTRGQQVTLRCSPISGHKSVSWYQQVLGQGPQFIFQYYEKEERGRGNFPDRFSARQFPNYSSELNVNALLLGDSALYLCASSYLTGTAYEQYFGPGTRLTVT.

The gene calls are TRBV12-3 or TRBV12-4 and TRBJ2-2; the TRBD1 assignment by TCRdb is unverifiable without DNA. There are 17 residues in the CDR3. The CDR3 sequence is CASSFTVSGLDTGELFF.

The chain combines TRBV7-8 with TRBJ1-5; TCRdb proposes TRBD1, but this gene call is untestable without DNA. The CDR3 is made up of 16 amino acids. CDR1 and CDR2 (germline): SGHVS, FQNEAQ. CDR3 amino acids: CASSLDVQGLGQPQHF.

The J gene is TRBJ2-7, the V gene TRBV6-6. This CDR3 has 14 residues. Germline lookup yields CDR1 MNHNY and CDR2 SVGAGI (reference sequence). CDR3 residues: CASSPRGLTYEQYF.

V usage is TRBV12-3 or TRBV12-4 and J usage is TRBJ2-4; TCRdb indicates TRBD1, and absent DNA this call remains unverified. The CDR3 runs to 12 residues. This CDR3 is CASSPLPGIQYF.

V is TRBV9 and J is TRBJ2-7; absent DNA, TCRdb's TRBD2 call cannot be checked. Germline-derived CDR1 and CDR2 are SGDLS and YYNGEE. This CDR3 has 16 amino acids. This chain's CDR3 is CASSVATASGGDKQYF. The full variable domain, its missing parts supplied by reference TRBV9 and TRBJ2-7, is DSGVTQTPKHLITATGQRVTLRCSPRSGDLSVYWYQQSLDQGLQFLIQYYNGEERAKGNILERFSAQQFPDLHSELNLSSLELGDSALYFCASSVATASGGDKQYFGPGTRLTVT.

The V call is TRBV6-2 or TRBV6-3, the J call TRBJ2-4; TCRdb lists TRBD1, though no DNA is available to test this call. CDR3 length: 14 residues. The V gene's germline CDR1 is MNHEY and CDR2 SVGEGT. The CDR3: CASSQIGQDSMQYF.

The chain employs TRBV7-8 and TRBJ2-7; TCRdb selects TRBD1, and the lack of DNA leaves this call unchecked. The CDR3 is 17 residues long. Germline V gene data show CDR1 as SGHVS and CDR2 as FQNEAQ. CDR3 residues: CASSLGIAPILRSEQYF.

The chain is built from TRBV7-7 and TRBJ2-5; the D gene TCRdb calls, TRBD1, cannot be checked with no DNA. Germline V gene sequence: CDR1 SSHAT, CDR2 FNYEAQ (reference sequence). This CDR3 region has 16 residues. The CDR3 sequence: CASSLGGLGWWETQYF.

The chain employs TRBV28 and TRBJ1-2; checking the TCRdb D call of TRBD1 is not possible without DNA. Germline CDR1 is MDHEN and CDR2 is SYDVKM. This CDR3 comprises 13 residues. The CDR3 spells CASSPQGRDGYTF.

The chain carries TRBV20-1 and TRBJ1-5; TCRdb calls TRBD1, which cannot be checked without DNA. CDR3 size: 13 residues. Germline CDR1 reads DFQATT; CDR2 reads SNEGSKA (reference sequence). CDR3 region: CSARQGGNQPQHF.

The chain has TRBV4-2 and TRBJ2-1; the D call from TCRdb, TRBD2, cannot be confirmed without DNA. CDR1 is LGHNA, CDR2 YNFKEQ, per germline. The CDR3 contains 15 residues. The CDR3 sequence: CASSQERAFYNEQFF.

V gene TRBV5-1 combines with J gene TRBJ2-2; TCRdb calls TRBD1, which cannot be checked without DNA. This CDR3 contains 16 residues. Germline CDR1 and CDR2: SGHRS and YFSETQ. CDR3 sequence reads: CASSLAPGVNTGELFF. The full variable domain, completed using reference TRBV5-1 and TRBJ2-2, is KAGVTQTPRYLIKTRGQQVTLSCSPISGHRSVSWYQQTPGQGLQFLFEYFSETQRNKGNFPGRFSGRQFSNSRSEMNVSTLELGDSALYLCASSLAPGVNTGELFFGEGSRLTVL.

The chain recombines TRBV12-3 or TRBV12-4 with TRBJ1-5. The CDR3 is 18 amino acids. This CDR3 is CASSSPPGTFPSNQPQHF.

The V and J genes are TRBV15 and TRBJ2-7; TCRdb's D call of TRBD2 is untestable without DNA. Germline CDR1 is LNHNV and CDR2 is YYDKDF (reference sequence). The CDR3 is made up of 16 amino acids. The chain's CDR3 is CATSSLRGEGSYEQYF. Looking up the rest from reference TRBV15 and TRBJ2-7 gives the full variable domain: DAMVIQNPRYQVTQFGKPVTLSCSQTLNHNVMYWYQQKSSQAPKLLFHYYDKDFNNEADTPDNFQSRRPNTSFCFLDIRSPGLGDTAMYLCATSSLRGEGSYEQYFGPGTRLTVT.

The genes are TRBV12-3 or TRBV12-4 and TRBJ2-1; lacking DNA, the TRBD2 call made by TCRdb goes unchecked. The length of the CDR3 is 18 residues. CDR3 residues: CASTLPGLAGGQWNEQFF.

The V gene is TRBV4-1, the J gene TRBJ1-2. Germline V CDR1 and CDR2: MGHRA, YSYEKL. CDR3 length: 15 amino acids. The CDR3 sequence: CASSQDLAGTYGYTF.

The chain is built from TRBV19 and TRBJ2-2. CDR1 is LNHDA and CDR2 is SQIVND in the germline V gene (reference sequence). The CDR3 consists of 12 residues. Here the CDR3 reads CASSNLAGELFF.

J is TRBJ2-5 and V is TRBV9; TCRdb lists TRBD1, though no DNA is available to test this call. Per the germline V gene, CDR1 is SGDLS and CDR2 is YYNGEE. CDR3 size: 14 residues. This chain's CDR3 is CASSVGGQEETQYF.

The chain carries TRBV20-1 and TRBJ2-1; the TRBD2 assignment by TCRdb is unverifiable without DNA. Germline CDR1 and CDR2: DFQATT and SNEGSKA (reference sequence). This CDR3 comprises 13 residues. The CDR3 sequence: CSALGGVYNEQFF.